This T cell receptor (beta chain) was identified in a study of identifying expanded T cells in peripheral blood. About this clone itself: Its antigen is still unknown.

This CDR3 comprises 14 residues. Germline CDR1 and CDR2: MGHRA and YSYEKL. Trimming cost V 4 bases and J 1 base, with 9 bases left between them. Overall study findings and caveats: Over two and four weeks, about 15 and 19 clones changed, versus roughly 1.2 between replicates. Clone count variance between approximately two-week samples rose with total template count.

Sequenced by immunoSEQ multiplex PCR; TCRdb stores in-frame clones only, minus some. The repertoire has 80,000 to 90,000 clones, 70% to 90% of them found once; the top ten carry around 2.8%. During the collection period, no donor immune events like infections were recorded. Sequencing was performed on blood. V is TRBV4-1 and J is TRBJ2-3; the D is unclear. The TCR was taken from a person between 18 and 75 years old in good health. The CDR3 protein is CASSPLPRTDTQYF. CDR3 bases: TGCGCCAGCAGCCCGCTCCCCCGCACAGATACGCAGTATTTT.